This T cell receptor beta chain was identified in a study of T cells in Graves' hyperthyroidism and ophthalmopathy. General study findings and limits: Most clonotypes that expanded in the thyroid above 0.001 also showed up in blood.

RNA transcripts served as the template for amplifying TCR beta CDR3 regions. An initial round of RT-PCR targeting the TCR CDR3 relied on the HTBI primer set. A single record per CDR3 protein comes from TCRdb applying MiXCR to the multiplex PCR reads. The sample holds nearly 250,000 distinct CDR3 sequences, about 15% seen once. This clonotype was detected ten times or more. The antigen is unknown. The clonotype was recovered from a woman under 30 with Graves' ophthalmopathy. Sequencing was performed on blood.

The CDR3 DNA follows: TGTGCCACCAGTGATTTCAAAGACACCTACAATGAGCAGTTCTTC. The encoded protein is CATSDFKDTYNEQFF. The chain carries TRBV24-1 and TRBJ2-1; D is ambiguous. CDR3 size: 15 residues. Trimming removed 1 base at V and 2 bases at J, with 8 bases between. The germline gives CDR1 KGHDR, CDR2 SFDVKD.